This T cell receptor (beta chain) was observed in a study of blood T cell repertoires in COVID-19. Across the whole study: Samples came from the United States, Italy and Spain, spanning acute and convalescent COVID-19. The analysed material was cDNA or gDNA that came from T cells, B-cell-depleted T cells, or PBMCs.

Recruited during active infection, patients (from Seattle) were subsequently followed longitudinally. TCRdb's copy holds only in-frame clones and misses some; the assay was immunoSEQ multiplex PCR. The repertoire holds around 150,000 clones, with over 80% as singletons. This CDR3 is 15 amino acids long. The V gene's germline CDR1 is GTSNPN and CDR2 SVGIG (reference sequence). The trim removed 2 bases at V and 1 base at J, leaving 3 bases unmatched. Specimen: peripheral blood. This TCR derives from a man aged 30 to 45 with COVID-19, enrolled during active disease. The V call is TRBV30, the J call TRBJ2-3; TRBD2 agrees at 10 bases. For the CDR3, the DNA is TGTGCCTGGAGTTCTGGGACTAGCGGCACAGATACGCAGTATTTT. This sequence encodes CAWSSGTSGTDTQYF. The full variable domain, its missing parts supplied by reference TRBV30 and TRBJ2-3, is SQTIHQWPATLVQPVGSPLSLECTVEGTSNPNLYWYRQAAGRGLQLLFYSVGIGQISSEVPQNLSASRPQDRQFILSSKKLLLSDSGFYLCAWSSGTSGTDTQYFGPGTRLTVL.